Listed below are T cell receptor beta chains from one sample, sequenced in a study of cytomegalovirus exposure and HLA in healthy donors. Sequenced by immunoSEQ multiplex PCR; TCRdb stores in-frame clones only, minus some. The repertoire holds 150,000 to 200,000 clones, with roughly 89% as singletons. Material: PBMCs. These receptors originate from a woman under 30 in good health and CMV-seropositive. The CDR3 runs from the conserved cysteine through the conserved F or W. D genes are given only for firm matches. Some rows have no size entry. The others give once, few or many, or a class for an expanded clone.

d_call: NA
j_call: TRBJ2-7
v_call: TRBV5-1
clone_size: few
cdr3_aa: CASSLEIASYEQYF
cdr3_nt: TGCGCCAGCAGCTTAGAGATTGCCTCCTACGAGCAGTACTTC

d_call: TRBD2
j_call: TRBJ2-1
v_call: TRBV19
clone_size: NA
cdr3_aa: CASSEPGLHTNEQFF
cdr3_nt: TGTGCCAGTAGTGAACCGGGACTACACACCAATGAGCAGTTCTTC

d_call: NA
j_call: TRBJ2-1
v_call: TRBV27
clone_size: NA
cdr3_aa: CASSLQGRNEQFF
cdr3_nt: TGTGCCAGCAGTCTCCAGGGGAGAAATGAGCAGTTCTTC

d_call: NA
j_call: TRBJ2-7
v_call: TRBV5-6
clone_size: NA
cdr3_aa: CASSFSDFWRVYEQYF
cdr3_nt: TGTGCCAGCAGCTTTTCCGACTTCTGGCGGGTCTACGAGCAGTACTTC

d_call: TRBD1
j_call: TRBJ2-2
v_call: TRBV4-2
clone_size: NA
cdr3_aa: CASSQGGQGGTGELFF
cdr3_nt: TGTGCCAGCAGCCAAGGGGGACAGGGGGGGACCGGGGAGCTGTTTTTT

d_call: NA
j_call: TRBJ2-7
v_call: TRBV28
clone_size: NA
cdr3_aa: CASSLSGTNEQYF
cdr3_nt: TGTGCCAGCAGTTTATCCGGGACAAACGAGCAGTACTTC

d_call: TRBD1
j_call: TRBJ2-3
v_call: TRBV5-1
clone_size: NA
cdr3_aa: CASRLGTGADTQYF
cdr3_nt: TGCGCCAGCAGATTGGGGACAGGGGCAGATACGCAGTATTTT

d_call: NA
j_call: TRBJ1-1
v_call: TRBV27
clone_size: NA
cdr3_aa: CASSSHLGRVNTEAFF
cdr3_nt: TGTGCCAGCAGTTCCCATTTGGGCAGGGTGAACACTGAAGCTTTCTTT

d_call: TRBD2
j_call: TRBJ2-1
v_call: TRBV6-5
clone_size: NA
cdr3_aa: CASSWTSGGYNEQFF
cdr3_nt: TGTGCCAGCAGTTGGACTAGCGGGGGTTACAATGAGCAGTTCTTC

d_call: TRBD1
j_call: TRBJ1-2
v_call: TRBV29-1
clone_size: few
cdr3_aa: CSVGDRDYGYTF
cdr3_nt: TGCAGCGTTGGGGACAGGGACTATGGCTACACCTTC

d_call: NA
j_call: TRBJ1-1
v_call: TRBV7-6
clone_size: NA
cdr3_aa: CASSPSGGGEAFF
cdr3_nt: TGTGCCAGCAGCCCCTCCGGGGGTGGAGAAGCTTTCTTT

d_call: TRBD1
j_call: TRBJ2-2
v_call: TRBV28
clone_size: NA
cdr3_aa: CASSPGTGTGELFF
cdr3_nt: TGTGCCAGCAGTCCCGGGACAGGGACCGGGGAGCTGTTTTTT

d_call: NA
j_call: TRBJ1-1
v_call: TRBV11-2
clone_size: NA
cdr3_aa: CASSLDRLQGVEAFF
cdr3_nt: TGTGCCAGCAGCTTAGATCGTTTACAGGGTGTTGAAGCTTTCTTT

d_call: NA
j_call: TRBJ2-7
v_call: TRBV5-1
clone_size: NA
cdr3_aa: CASSTGGSGRNEQYF
cdr3_nt: TGCGCCAGCAGCACCGGTGGATCAGGGCGGAACGAGCAGTACTTC

d_call: NA
j_call: TRBJ2-7
v_call: TRBV11-1
clone_size: NA
cdr3_aa: CASSLTRIYEQYF
cdr3_nt: TGTGCCAGCAGCTTGACACGGATCTACGAGCAGTACTTC

d_call: NA
j_call: TRBJ2-1
v_call: TRBV27
clone_size: NA
cdr3_aa: CASSLSRGLRGEQFF
cdr3_nt: TGTGCCAGCAGTTTATCAAGGGGACTCCGGGGTGAGCAGTTCTTC

d_call: NA
j_call: TRBJ2-3
v_call: TRBV7-8
clone_size: once
cdr3_aa: CASSPRRGAADTQYF
cdr3_nt: TGTGCCAGCAGCCCGCGCCGGGGAGCAGCAGATACGCAGTATTTT

d_call: NA
j_call: TRBJ2-1
v_call: TRBV5-6
clone_size: NA
cdr3_aa: CASSLGVQGSFNKGEQFF
cdr3_nt: TGTGCCAGCAGCTTGGGGGTCCAAGGGTCGTTTAACAAGGGGGAGCAGTTCTTC

d_call: TRBD2
j_call: TRBJ2-7
v_call: TRBV7-2
clone_size: NA
cdr3_aa: CASSTGTSGRYEQYF
cdr3_nt: TGTGCCAGCAGCACAGGGACTAGCGGGAGGTACGAGCAGTACTTC

d_call: TRBD1
j_call: TRBJ2-1
v_call: TRBV7-3
clone_size: NA
cdr3_aa: CASSSGTGEYNEQFF
cdr3_nt: TGTGCCAGCAGCTCCGGGACAGGGGAGTACAATGAGCAGTTCTTC

d_call: NA
j_call: TRBJ2-2
v_call: TRBV4-1
clone_size: NA
cdr3_aa: CASSPPRDLDGELFF
cdr3_nt: TGCGCCAGCAGCCCACCCCGGGACTTAGACGGGGAGCTGTTTTTT

d_call: NA
j_call: TRBJ1-1
v_call: TRBV18
clone_size: NA
cdr3_aa: CASSPARLNTEAFF
cdr3_nt: TGTGCCAGCTCACCAGCCAGGCTGAACACTGAAGCTTTCTTT

d_call: TRBD1
j_call: TRBJ2-7
v_call: TRBV2
clone_size: NA
cdr3_aa: CASREKGAPSYEQYF
cdr3_nt: TGTGCCAGCAGAGAGAAGGGGGCTCCCTCCTACGAGCAGTACTTC